Listed below are T cell receptor beta chains from one sample, sequenced in a study of shared clonotypes between healthy human individuals. The protocol was immunoSEQ multiplex PCR, while the TCRdb copy is restricted to in-frame clones and leaves out a portion. Of over a million clones detected, 65% to 75% appear once; the ten largest clones hold around 1.4%. The sample taken for sequencing was memory CD4+ T cells sorted from blood. The receptors shown here come from a man between 18 and 35 years old in good health. Both conserved end residues are part of each CDR3. Fields, in order: D gene, V gene, clone size, J gene, CDR3 protein, CDR3 DNA. The D gene is left open where the match is weak. Rows may omit the clone size; those that give it use once, few, many or a size class.

>.|TRBV19|once|TRBJ2-7
CASSQSGGSGTNEQYF
TGTGCCAGTAGCCAATCCGGGGGCAGTGGAACAAACGAGCAGTACTTC
>.|TRBV18|.|TRBJ2-5
CASSLGLGETQYF
TGTGCCAGCTCACTGGGGCTGGGGGAGACCCAGTACTTC
>.|TRBV2|.|TRBJ1-5
CASKRVGPQHF
TGTGCCAGCAAAAGGGTAGGGCCCCAGCATTTT
>TRBD1|TRBV9|.|TRBJ2-2
CASSPKIGTGAGELFF
TGTGCCAGCAGCCCTAAAATTGGGACAGGGGCCGGGGAGCTGTTTTTT
>TRBD1|TRBV5-6|.|TRBJ1-4
CASSGRTGANEKLFF
TGTGCCAGCAGCGGAAGGACAGGAGCTAATGAAAAACTGTTTTTT
>TRBD1|TRBV30|once|TRBJ1-2
CAWRGTESFSGYTF
TGTGCCTGGAGGGGGACAGAGAGCTTCTCCGGCTACACCTTC
>.|TRBV7-9|once|TRBJ2-7
CASSRLGGAEDEQYF
TGTGCCAGCAGCCGCCTTGGGGGAGCGGAGGACGAGCAGTACTTC
>.|TRBV5-4|.|TRBJ2-5
CASSSRLGRGESQQETQYF
TGTGCCAGCAGCTCACGGTTGGGGAGGGGGGAATCCCAACAAGAGACCCAGTACTTC
>.|TRBV6-1|.|TRBJ2-7
CASSAGSDRYEQYF
TGTGCCAGCAGTGCTGGCAGCGACCGCTACGAGCAGTACTTC
>.|TRBV5-1|.|TRBJ1-1
CASSSAQGRHTEAFF
TGCGCCAGCAGCTCAGCCCAGGGACGGCACACTGAAGCTTTCTTT
>.|TRBV7-9|.|TRBJ2-7
CASSLDWGSSYEQYF
TGTGCCAGCAGCTTGGACTGGGGGAGCTCCTACGAGCAGTACTTC
>TRBD1|TRBV6-5|.|TRBJ2-1
CASSYGQGAYNEQFF
TGTGCCAGCAGTTACGGACAGGGGGCCTACAATGAGCAGTTCTTC
>.|TRBV4-1|.|TRBJ1-4
CASSQDGDGLNEKLFF
TGCGCCAGCAGCCAAGACGGGGACGGGCTTAATGAAAAACTGTTTTTT
>TRBD1|TRBV5-1|many|TRBJ2-7
CASSTGGTTYEQYF
TGCGCCAGCAGCACAGGGGGCACGACCTACGAGCAGTACTTC
>.|TRBV19|.|TRBJ1-2
CASSATQGYTF
TGTGCCAGTAGCGCCACTCAGGGCTACACCTTC
>.|TRBV5-6|few|TRBJ1-3
CASSLDRAGLRQNTIYF
TGTGCCAGCAGCCTCGACCGTGCAGGTTTGAGGCAAAACACCATATATTTT
>.|TRBV11-2|.|TRBJ1-4
CASSPRTATNEKLFF
TGTGCCAGCAGCCCCCGGACAGCAACTAATGAAAAACTGTTTTTT
>TRBD1|TRBV7-9|.|TRBJ1-6
CASSPTGAQSPLHF
TGTGCCAGCAGCCCGACAGGGGCGCAGTCACCCCTCCACTTT
>.|TRBV5-4|.|TRBJ2-3
CASSSRIGLGTDTQYF
TGTGCCAGCAGCTCCCGGATAGGCCTGGGGACAGATACGCAGTATTTT
>TRBD1|TRBV6-1|.|TRBJ2-7
CASSVATGVAYEQYF
TGTGCCAGCAGTGTGGCGACAGGGGTTGCCTACGAGCAGTACTTC
>TRBD1|TRBV10-3|.|TRBJ1-3
CAISDRAAGNTIYF
TGTGCCATCAGCGACAGGGCCGCTGGAAACACCATATATTTT
>.|TRBV2|.|TRBJ1-2
CASSENEIGYTF
TGTGCCAGCAGTGAAAACGAAATAGGCTACACCTTC
>.|TRBV7-2|.|TRBJ2-7
CASKRAGSSYEQYF
TGTGCCAGCAAGCGTGCGGGGAGCTCCTACGAGCAGTACTTC
>TRBD2|TRBV5-1|.|TRBJ2-3
CASSLAGGATTDTQYF
TGCGCCAGCAGCTTGGCCGGGGGGGCGACGACAGATACGCAGTATTTT
>.|TRBV29-1|.|TRBJ2-2
CSSKKQGTGELFF
TGCAGCTCCAAGAAACAGGGAACCGGGGAGCTGTTTTTT
>.|TRBV28|few|TRBJ2-5
CASRSTGMAGAQETQYF
TGTGCCAGCAGATCGACTGGAATGGCAGGGGCCCAAGAGACCCAGTACTTC
>.|TRBV2|.|TRBJ2-2
CASNVKENTGELFF
TGTGCCAGCAATGTTAAAGAAAACACCGGGGAGCTGTTTTTT
>.|TRBV7-2|.|TRBJ1-5
CASSPGHPNQPQHF
TGTGCCAGCAGCCCGGGACACCCTAATCAGCCCCAGCATTTT
>TRBD2|TRBV6-1|few|TRBJ2-1
CASSEWRGGPREQFF
TGTGCCAGCAGTGAGTGGCGGGGGGGTCCCCGTGAGCAGTTCTTC
>.|TRBV5-4|.|TRBJ1-4
CASSDGRATNEKLFF
TGTGCCAGCAGCGATGGACGGGCAACTAATGAAAAACTGTTTTTT
>.|TRBV9|.|TRBJ1-2
CASSTDGGGYGYTF
TGTGCCAGCAGCACCGACGGGGGGGGCTATGGCTACACCTTC
>TRBD2|TRBV18|.|TRBJ2-1
CASSSSSGLGEFF
TGTGCCAGCTCATCGTCTAGCGGGTTGGGGGAGTTCTTC
>.|TRBV7-2|.|TRBJ2-7
CASSFLIGASEQYF
TGTGCCAGCAGCTTCCTTATCGGGGCCTCCGAGCAGTACTTC
>TRBD1|TRBV5-1|few|TRBJ2-5
CASSPGTGYVTQYF
TGCGCCAGCAGCCCCGGGACAGGGTACGTGACCCAGTACTTC
>.|TRBV4-2|.|TRBJ2-2
CASSQDINWDTNTGELFF
TGTGCCAGCAGCCAAGATATAAACTGGGATACGAACACCGGGGAGCTGTTTTTT
>.|TRBV27|.|TRBJ2-7
CASSSHWEQYF
TGTGCCAGCAGTTCACACTGGGAGCAGTACTTC
>.|TRBV2|once|TRBJ2-5
CASSEARVYRETQYF
TGTGCCAGCAGTGAAGCTCGGGTATACCGGGAGACCCAGTACTTC
>.|TRBV5-6|.|TRBJ2-7
CASSLTWGYEQYF
TGTGCCAGCAGCTTGACCTGGGGTTACGAGCAGTACTTC
>.|TRBV7-9|once|TRBJ1-1
CASSFGRAGEAFF
TGTGCCAGCAGCTTTGGCAGGGCCGGTGAAGCTTTCTTT
>.|TRBV6-1|.|TRBJ2-7
CASGRRAYEQYF
TGTGCCAGCGGTAGGAGAGCCTACGAGCAGTACTTC
>.|TRBV6-1|few|TRBJ2-4
CASSERKVAKNIQYF
TGTGCCAGCAGTGAACGAAAAGTGGCCAAAAACATTCAGTACTTC
>.|TRBV2|.|TRBJ1-2
CASSEVGGAIQPTNYGYTF
TGTGCCAGCAGTGAAGTTGGAGGGGCCATCCAACCCACCAACTATGGCTACACCTTC
>TRBD1|TRBV2|.|TRBJ2-5
CASRRDRGSEETQYF
TGTGCCAGCAGGAGGGACAGGGGGAGTGAGGAGACCCAGTACTTC
>.|TRBV7-9|few|TRBJ1-4
CASSGPTPTNEKLFF
TGTGCCAGCAGCGGACCGACACCAACTAATGAAAAACTGTTTTTT
>TRBD1|TRBV19|once|TRBJ1-1
CASSNHRGANTEAFF
TGTGCCAGTAGTAATCACAGGGGCGCGAACACTGAAGCTTTCTTT
>.|TRBV4-3|.|TRBJ1-4
CASPLVWLTNEKLFF
TGCGCCAGCCCTCTGGTGTGGTTGACTAATGAAAAACTGTTTTTT
>.|TRBV6-6|many|TRBJ1-6
CASSPQGSIYNSPLHF
TGTGCCAGCAGCCCACAGGGATCTATTTATAATTCACCCCTCCACTTT
>TRBD2|TRBV18|.|TRBJ2-5
CASSPRGGETQYF
TGTGCCAGCTCACCACGGGGAGGGGAGACCCAGTACTTC
>.|TRBV7-9|.|TRBJ2-7
CASTPALGGYF
TGTGCCAGCACCCCCGCTCTTGGGGGATACTTC
>TRBD2|TRBV28|.|TRBJ2-2
CASSPSSGRSGELFF
TGTGCCAGCAGTCCATCTAGCGGGAGGAGCGGGGAGCTGTTTTTT
>.|TRBV10-3|.|TRBJ2-2
CATKDSTGELFF
TGTGCCACGAAGGACAGCACCGGGGAGCTGTTTTTT
>.|TRBV2|.|TRBJ2-6
CASSDDPGANVLTF
TGTGCCAGCAGTGATGACCCTGGGGCCAACGTCCTGACTTTC
>.|TRBV19|.|TRBJ1-4
CASSGYATNEKLFF
TGTGCCAGTAGTGGGTATGCAACTAATGAAAAACTGTTTTTT
>.|TRBV13|.|TRBJ1-2
CASSLGAAGHYGYTF
TGTGCCAGCAGCTTAGGGGCAGCGGGGCACTATGGCTACACCTTC